This T cell receptor (beta chain) stems from a study of blood T cell repertoires in COVID-19. Study background: Specimens from acute and convalescent COVID-19 originated in the United States, Italy and Spain. PBMCs, B-cell-depleted T cells, or T cells provided the cDNA or gDNA that made up the material.

Per the authors' pipeline: Amplification from reference gene primers served as the basis for estimated nucleated cell counts. Profiled with immunoSEQ multiplex PCR; TCRdb holds only in-frame clones, not every one. V, J and clone size were drawn from that table, and D and trimming were deduced from the DNA. Of 200,000 to 250,000 clones in the sample, approximately 91% are singletons; the top ten hold less than 3%. Only one count was recorded for this clone. This CDR3 comprises 15 residues. With 6 bases clipped from V and 8 bases from J, the junction kept 11 bases outside the gene matches. CDR1 is LNHDA, CDR2 SQIVND, per germline (reference sequence).

This rearrangement joins TRBV19 to TRBJ1-4; the match to TRBD1 covers 8 bases. This TCR was sampled from a woman aged 60 to 75 with acute or convalescent COVID-19. Source material: peripheral blood. CDR3: CASSRNPGGNEKLFF. CDR3 in DNA: TGTGCCAGTAGCCGCAACCCAGGGGGCAACGAAAAACTGTTTTTT.